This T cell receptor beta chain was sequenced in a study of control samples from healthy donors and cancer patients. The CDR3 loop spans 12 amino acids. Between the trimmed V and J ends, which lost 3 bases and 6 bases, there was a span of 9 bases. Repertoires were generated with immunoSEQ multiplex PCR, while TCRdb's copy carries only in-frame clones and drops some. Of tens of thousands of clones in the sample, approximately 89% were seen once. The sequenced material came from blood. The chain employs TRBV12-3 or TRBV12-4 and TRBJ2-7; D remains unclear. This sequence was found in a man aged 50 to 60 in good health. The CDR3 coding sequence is TGTGCCAGCAGTTTCCGGTGGGGCGAGCAGTACTTC. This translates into CASSFRWGEQYF.